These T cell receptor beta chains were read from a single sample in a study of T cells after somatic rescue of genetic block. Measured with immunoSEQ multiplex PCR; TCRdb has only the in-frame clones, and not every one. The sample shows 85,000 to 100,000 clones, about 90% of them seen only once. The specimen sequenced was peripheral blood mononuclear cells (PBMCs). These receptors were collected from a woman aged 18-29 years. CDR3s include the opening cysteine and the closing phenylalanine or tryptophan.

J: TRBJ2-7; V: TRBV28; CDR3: CASSRPRGGSYEQYF
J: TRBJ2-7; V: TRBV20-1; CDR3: CSARDTYEQYF
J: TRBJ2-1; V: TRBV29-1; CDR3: CSVTGTAAYNEQFF
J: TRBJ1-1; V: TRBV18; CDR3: CASSRRGPEAFF
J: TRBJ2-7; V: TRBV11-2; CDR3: CASSSGLGSYEQYF
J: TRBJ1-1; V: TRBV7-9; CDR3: CASSPNGRGSWNTEAFF
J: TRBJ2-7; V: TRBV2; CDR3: CASSVALTGARGEQYF
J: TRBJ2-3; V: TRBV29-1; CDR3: CSVPTGGSHTDTQYF
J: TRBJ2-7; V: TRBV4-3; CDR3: CASSLGTSGRGGSYEQYF
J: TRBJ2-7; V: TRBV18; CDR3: CASSVNPKGLEQYF
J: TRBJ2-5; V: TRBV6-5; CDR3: CASSFGRVGETQYF
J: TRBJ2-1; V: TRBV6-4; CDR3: CASSDSWARPYNEQFF
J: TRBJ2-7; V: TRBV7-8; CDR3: CASSPIIAGTSGRASYEQYF
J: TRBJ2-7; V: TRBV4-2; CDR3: CASSQGLAGGIYEQYF
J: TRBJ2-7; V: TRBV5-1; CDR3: CASSLEGVSYEQYF